The following is a TCR beta chain sequence with its context. Its cognate antigen is unknown. Treg sorting used a CD4+CD25+CD127-/low gate. After constant-region reverse-primer amplification, full-length variable regions underwent semi-nested PCR with Nested Universal Primer A. TCRdb passed the 5' RACE reads through MiXCR, listing each CDR3 protein once. Of about 10,000 distinct CDR3 sequences in the sample, less than 60% were seen once. General study findings and limits: The larger-cohort validation was restricted to a single TCR beta V-J rearrangement rather than whole repertoires. Greatest tumor Treg TCR overlap was with tumor naive CD4+ cells.

Germline V gene lookup returns CDR1 SEHNR and CDR2 FQNEAQ (reference sequence). The V and J ends lost 5 bases and 8 bases respectively, with 12 bases between them. The CDR3 has 13 residues. The receptor was isolated from a female donor with breast cancer. The V gene is TRBV7-9, the J gene TRBJ2-2; D tentatively reads TRBD1 or TRBD2 (5 bases each). Sample: Tregs sorted from a lymph node. The CDR3, as DNA: TGTGCCAGCAGCACCGAGGGACCTGGGGAGCTGTTTTTT. Translation: CASSTEGPGELFF.